The rows below give T cell receptor beta chains drawn from one sample of a study of blood T cell repertoires in COVID-19. Sequencing was performed with immunoSEQ multiplex PCR; in TCRdb, only in-frame clones are kept and a portion is missing. This sample has approximately 46,000 clones, with approximately 81% found just once. The sequenced sample consisted of peripheral blood. All receptors derive from a woman in her sixties or seventies in a cohort sampled during active COVID-19. Each CDR3 is given without its conserved first and last residue.

V gene | CDR3 protein
TRBV7-2 | ASSRGGDRDQPQH
TRBV9 | ASSGGLAGSNEQF
TRBV23-1 | ASSPPLQRTGMSSEPHQPQH
TRBV5-1 | ASSDSGTGELF
TRBV5-1 | ASSLGDRRTDTQY
TRBV6-2/TRBV6-3 | ASSSGTSGLLLSGANVLT
TRBV24-1 | APARNIQY
TRBV3-1/TRBV3-2 | ASSGTSGRASDEQF
TRBV28 | ASSLHASERGEQF
TRBV19 | ASSIPGTGEAF
TRBV28 | ASSPGPRGSYEQY
TRBV28 | ASSLYRLPPWDTIY
TRBV4-1 | ASSQGQGWSQY
TRBV6-5 | ASKKDNGNTIY
TRBV19 | ASLRDRGNTGELF
TRBV4-1 | ASSQELGAVGELF
TRBV12-3/TRBV12-4 | ASTYRRGNGYT
TRBV18 | ASSPTGMETQY
TRBV4-1 | ASSQGNQGIFTYEQY
TRBV25-1 | ASSPMGLADNNEQF
TRBV7-8 | ASSLGQGNTIY
TRBV6-1 | ASSEYGSGIYEQY
TRBV4-3 | ASSLAGSYYNEQF
TRBV6-7 | ASSYSLLPGQLIYSNQPQH
TRBV4-3 | ASSQDLAGLYNEQY
TRBV28 | ASRSTGLYNQPQH
TRBV3-1/TRBV3-2 | ASSLAGEGGNIQY
TRBV29-1 | SVSPRQWSDTEAF
TRBV3-1/TRBV3-2 | ASSRRPGEQY
TRBV28 | ASSSRNQPQH
TRBV10-2 | ASSQQGTEDGYT
TRBV11-3 | ASSPGQGFSYEQY
TRBV5-1 | ASRPGTGVYGYT
TRBV6-5 | ASRPTQGEDTQY
TRBV7-8 | ASSLGTSGDTQY
TRBV19 | ASSIGRGSNQPQH
TRBV7-9 | ASSPLTSVSSYEQY
TRBV7-8 | ASSLGTGENEKLF
TRBV30 | AWTLRRGIGVGYNSPLH
TRBV21-1 | ASSQGQGGCQPQH
TRBV25-1 | ASSDGRNRGTEAF
TRBV5-1 | ASSLGGTGGRETQY
TRBV5-1 | ASSPGLVPDTQY
TRBV12-3/TRBV12-4 | ASRMEGPDTQY